This section outlines one TCR beta chain sequence together with its context. No cognate antigen has been identified for it. Per-nucleotide qualities are absent, and no much larger clonotype sits a single base away. The library came from the immunoSEQ multiplex PCR assay. TCRdb mirrors the immuneACCESS table, restricted to in-frame sequences. Some clones are absent from its copies; in checked studies, under half trace to an unresolved V gene, and the reason for the others is unknown. The sample table lists 150,000 or so clones, over 85% of them with a count of one. The ten largest clones represent more than 5% of the sample. CDR1 and CDR2, per the germline V gene, are SGDLS and YYNGEE. Relative to germline, V is 0 bases shorter and J is 3 bases shorter, with 16 bases between their ends. CDR3 length: 16 amino acids, cysteine to phenylalanine. Solely the CDR3 DNA is kept, with 48 bases framed from the first base.

This record belongs to a study of control samples from healthy donors and cancer patients (TCRdb year 2020). The sequence was collected from a young man in good health. Sequenced material: blood. The sequence links TRBV9 to TRBJ2-7, with no confidently assigned D gene. The CDR3 corresponds to CASSVDPWASDYEQYF. The nucleotide sequence reads TGTGCCAGCAGCGTAGACCCCTGGGCGTCAGACTACGAGCAGTACTTC. The reference TRBV9 and TRBJ2-7 proteins fill in what lies around the CDR3, so the full variable domain reads DSGVTQTPKHLITATGQRVTLRCSPRSGDLSVYWYQQSLDQGLQFLIQYYNGEERAKGNILERFSAQQFPDLHSELNLSSLELGDSALYFCASSVDPWASDYEQYFGPGTRLTVT.